This T cell receptor beta chain appears in the sequencing data of a study of CD4 T cells in relation to SARS-CoV-2 and coronaviruses. The table came from immunoSEQ multiplex PCR; TCRdb's copy has only in-frame clones and leaves some out. The sample shows just under 65,000 clones, 94% of them seen only once. V lost 1 base and J 2 bases, leaving 12 bases between the germline ends. Germline CDR1 and CDR2: LNHDA and SQIVND (reference sequence). CDR3 length: 16 amino acids. Before the COVID-19 pandemic, during about 2011-2019, CD4+ T cells were taken from unexposed donors. Sequencing used naive CD4+ T cells from PBMCs. Described subset: naive CD4+ T cells isolated by negative enrichment. This receptor was taken from a human donor in good health. This chain connects TRBV19 to TRBJ1-5; tentatively, D is TRBD1 (5 bases). This CDR3 is CASSIVTGGGNQPQHF. The CDR3 coding sequence is TGTGCCAGTAGTATAGTCACCGGGGGAGGCAATCAGCCCCAGCATTTT.